The 4 T cell receptor beta chains presented below share a single source sample, sequenced in a study of blood T cell repertoires in COVID-19. Only in-frame clones appear in the TCRdb table, and some are missing; sequencing was by immunoSEQ multiplex PCR. The data show tens of thousands of clones, 90% seen once. Sequenced input: peripheral blood. The source of these receptors is a man between 60 and 75 years old with acute or convalescent COVID-19.

V usage is TRBV13 and J usage is TRBJ1-1; D is undetermined. Trimming removed 5 bases at V and 2 bases at J, with 15 bases between. From germline, CDR1 is PRHDT and CDR2 FYEKMQ (reference sequence). The CDR3 is made up of 15 amino acids. Here the CDR3 reads CASSPTRLTNTEAFF. In DNA, the CDR3 is TGTGCCAGCAGCCCCACGCGGTTAACCAACACTGAAGCTTTCTTT.

The rearrangement uses TRBV7-3 and TRBJ1-1; 8 bases map to TRBD1. Per the germline V gene, CDR1 is SGHTA and CDR2 is FQGTGA. Trimming removed 2 bases from V and 1 base from J; junction bases left unmatched: 18. CDR3 length equals 20 residues. The CDR3 nucleotides are TGTGCCAGCAGCTTATTTGCCCCCCCAACGACAGGGGTGGAGAACACTGAAGCTTTCTTT. Translating it yields CASSLFAPPTTGVENTEAFF. Full variable domain (missing parts from reference TRBV7-3 and TRBJ1-1): GAGVSQTPSNKVTEKGKYVELRCDPISGHTALYWYRQSLGQGPEFLIYFQGTGAADDSGLPNDRFFAVRPEGSVSTLKIQRTERGDSAVYLCASSLFAPPTTGVENTEAFFGQGTRLTVV.

The V call is TRBV7-2, the J call TRBJ1-1; D unclear. CDR1 is SGHTA and CDR2 is FQGNSA in the germline V gene. The V and J ends lost 4 bases and 1 base respectively, with 16 bases between them. The CDR3 totals 16 residues. The CDR3 spells CASSSLFGQKNTEAFF. The CDR3, as DNA: TGTGCCAGCAGCTCTCTCTTTGGGCAAAAGAACACTGAAGCTTTCTTT. Full variable domain (missing parts from reference TRBV7-2 and TRBJ1-1): GAGVSQSPSNKVTEKGKDVELRCDPISGHTALYWYRQSLGQGLEFLIYFQGNSAPDKSGLPSDRFSAERTGGSVSTLTIQRTQQEDSAVYLCASSSLFGQKNTEAFFGQGTRLTVV.

The chain is built from TRBV30 and TRBJ1-2; no definite D call. Trimming pared 8 bases from V and 5 bases from J, leaving 21 bases between. Germline CDR1 reads GTSNPN; CDR2 reads SVGIG (reference sequence). The length of the CDR3 is 14 residues. CDR3 coding DNA: TGTGCCGGGATTGATTCGACAAGCCTATATGGCTACACCTTC. This encodes CAGIDSTSLYGYTF.